Listed below are T cell receptor beta chains from one sample, sequenced in a study of blood T cell repertoires in COVID-19. Measured with immunoSEQ multiplex PCR; TCRdb has only the in-frame clones, and not every one. The data show about 140,000 clones, 70% to 90% seen once. Sequencing was done on a sample of peripheral blood. All receptors come from an older woman with acute or convalescent COVID-19. Both conserved end residues are part of each CDR3. The order of the fields is V gene, D gene, J gene, clone size, CDR3 protein, CDR3 DNA. The D gene is left open where the match is weak. Clone size, where shown, is once, few, many, or a class for clones that have expanded.

v_gene: TRBV18
d_gene: NA
j_gene: TRBJ2-3
abundance: NA
CDR3aa: CASSPGASTDTQYF
CDR3nt: TGTGCCAGCTCACCTGGGGCTAGCACAGATACGCAGTATTTT

v_gene: TRBV2
d_gene: NA
j_gene: TRBJ1-2
abundance: NA
CDR3aa: CASSEAARNYGYTF
CDR3nt: TGTGCCAGCAGTGAAGCAGCTAGGAACTATGGCTACACCTTC

v_gene: TRBV5-4
d_gene: NA
j_gene: TRBJ1-2
abundance: NA
CDR3aa: CASSLDSVYGYTF
CDR3nt: TGTGCCAGCAGCTTGGACTCCGTGTATGGCTACACCTTC

v_gene: TRBV7-9
d_gene: NA
j_gene: TRBJ2-5
abundance: once
CDR3aa: CASSPLSRGETQYF
CDR3nt: TGTGCCAGCAGCCCCTTAAGCAGAGGAGAGACCCAGTACTTC

v_gene: TRBV5-6
d_gene: NA
j_gene: TRBJ2-1
abundance: medium-sized
CDR3aa: CASSLRLVIGYNEQFF
CDR3nt: TGTGCCAGCAGCTTGCGACTAGTCATTGGCTACAATGAGCAGTTCTTC

v_gene: TRBV7-9
d_gene: NA
j_gene: TRBJ2-1
abundance: NA
CDR3aa: CASSYTFSYNEQFF
CDR3nt: TGTGCCAGCAGCTACACGTTCTCCTACAATGAGCAGTTCTTC

v_gene: TRBV19
d_gene: TRBD1
j_gene: TRBJ2-2
abundance: NA
CDR3aa: CASSIVAGGFGELFF
CDR3nt: TGTGCCAGTAGTATTGTGGCAGGGGGCTTCGGGGAGCTGTTTTTT

v_gene: TRBV23-1
d_gene: NA
j_gene: TRBJ1-1
abundance: NA
CDR3aa: CASSQSRGGAFF
CDR3nt: TGCGCCAGCAGTCAATCGAGGGGGGGCGCTTTCTTT

v_gene: TRBV30
d_gene: NA
j_gene: TRBJ1-1
abundance: NA
CDR3aa: CAWSQGPHLAFF
CDR3nt: TGTGCCTGGAGTCAGGGGCCCCATTTGGCTTTCTTT

v_gene: TRBV11-2
d_gene: TRBD1
j_gene: TRBJ2-7
abundance: NA
CDR3aa: CASSLAGTGSYEQYF
CDR3nt: TGTGCCAGCAGCTTAGCCGGGACAGGGTCCTACGAGCAGTACTTC

v_gene: TRBV29-1
d_gene: NA
j_gene: TRBJ1-2
abundance: NA
CDR3aa: CSVERASYGYTF
CDR3nt: TGCAGCGTTGAGAGAGCGAGCTATGGCTACACCTTC

v_gene: TRBV6-5
d_gene: TRBD2
j_gene: TRBJ2-1
abundance: NA
CDR3aa: CASRTSSYNEQFF
CDR3nt: TGTGCCAGCCGGACTAGTTCCTACAATGAGCAGTTCTTC

v_gene: TRBV5-1
d_gene: NA
j_gene: TRBJ2-5
abundance: NA
CDR3aa: CASGGRTQETQYF
CDR3nt: TGCGCCAGCGGGGGCAGAACCCAAGAGACCCAGTACTTC

v_gene: TRBV19
d_gene: NA
j_gene: TRBJ2-7
abundance: NA
CDR3aa: CASREGGGEEEQYF
CDR3nt: TGTGCCAGTAGGGAGGGCGGAGGGGAGGAAGAGCAGTACTTC

v_gene: TRBV25-1
d_gene: NA
j_gene: TRBJ1-2
abundance: NA
CDR3aa: CASSESGDNYGYTF
CDR3nt: TGTGCCAGCAGTGAATCGGGGGACAACTATGGCTACACCTTC

v_gene: TRBV27
d_gene: TRBD1
j_gene: TRBJ1-2
abundance: NA
CDR3aa: CASSTPGGAPYGYTF
CDR3nt: TGTGCCAGCAGTACCCCAGGGGGCGCCCCCTATGGCTACACCTTC

v_gene: TRBV19
d_gene: TRBD2
j_gene: TRBJ2-1
abundance: NA
CDR3aa: CASRGGTRLINEQFF
CDR3nt: TGTGCCAGTAGGGGCGGGACTAGACTAATCAATGAGCAGTTCTTC

v_gene: TRBV3-1/TRBV3-2
d_gene: NA
j_gene: TRBJ1-2
abundance: NA
CDR3aa: CASSQAAGYYGYTF
CDR3nt: TGTGCCAGCAGCCAAGCCGCCGGGTACTATGGCTACACCTTC

v_gene: TRBV6-6
d_gene: NA
j_gene: TRBJ2-7
abundance: NA
CDR3aa: CASTRAGWVEQYF
CDR3nt: TGTGCCAGCACCAGGGCAGGGTGGGTGGAGCAGTACTTC

v_gene: TRBV5-1
d_gene: NA
j_gene: TRBJ1-1
abundance: NA
CDR3aa: CASSLGRDTSNTEAFF
CDR3nt: TGCGCCAGCAGCTTGGGCCGGGACACCTCGAACACTGAAGCTTTCTTT

v_gene: TRBV5-1
d_gene: NA
j_gene: TRBJ2-1
abundance: NA
CDR3aa: CASSNPVGGTYNEQFF
CDR3nt: TGCGCCAGCAGTAACCCGGTGGGGGGTACCTACAATGAGCAGTTCTTC

v_gene: TRBV7-9
d_gene: NA
j_gene: TRBJ2-5
abundance: few
CDR3aa: CASSLGLGGIETQYF
CDR3nt: TGTGCCAGCAGCTTAGGGCTGGGCGGGATAGAGACCCAGTACTTC

v_gene: TRBV7-6
d_gene: NA
j_gene: TRBJ1-1
abundance: NA
CDR3aa: CASSRMESTAHTEAFF
CDR3nt: TGTGCCAGCAGCCGTATGGAGTCGACAGCCCACACTGAAGCTTTCTTT

v_gene: TRBV19
d_gene: TRBD1
j_gene: TRBJ1-2
abundance: NA
CDR3aa: CASSFGQAPYGYTF
CDR3nt: TGTGCCAGTAGTTTCGGACAGGCCCCCTATGGCTACACCTTC

v_gene: TRBV4-1
d_gene: NA
j_gene: TRBJ2-7
abundance: few
CDR3aa: CASSQQEASYEQYF
CDR3nt: TGCGCCAGCAGCCAACAGGAAGCATCCTACGAGCAGTACTTC

v_gene: TRBV11-2
d_gene: NA
j_gene: TRBJ1-3
abundance: few
CDR3aa: CASSLVLTAGNTIYF
CDR3nt: TGTGCCAGCAGCTTAGTTCTGACAGCTGGAAACACCATATATTTT

v_gene: TRBV7-9
d_gene: TRBD1
j_gene: TRBJ1-5
abundance: NA
CDR3aa: CASGQGGNQPQHF
CDR3nt: TGTGCCAGCGGACAGGGGGGCAATCAGCCCCAGCATTTT